This T cell receptor (beta chain) was documented in a study of blood T cell dynamics during melanoma immunotherapy. Overall study context: Metastatic melanoma patients received first-line pembrolizumab or nivolumab plus ipilimumab. General study results and limits: PBMC repertoires of eventual disease-control patients split at W3 into clonality or diversity gains.

Concerning this clone itself: Its specificity is unknown.

Time point of the sample: pre-treatment baseline. Patients with prior systemic cancer treatment, concomitant immunosuppressants, or other active malignancies were excluded. Some clones are missing from TCRdb's copy, which holds only in-frame ones; the method was immunoSEQ multiplex PCR. The data contain 10,000 or so clones, about 85% of them singletons. This CDR3 has 16 residues. Specimen: blood, collected from a patient treated with checkpoint blockade. The gene calls are TRBV21-1 and TRBJ2-1; the D call of TRBD2 is as the table states it, not checked on the DNA. TRBV21-1 is flagged as a pseudogene. This sequence originates from a human donor with melanoma. The chain's CDR3 is CASSLLQEVIYNEQFF. CDR3 nucleotides: TGTGCCAGCAGCCTCCTTCAGGAGGTCATCTACAATGAGCAGTTCTTC.